This TCR beta chain is drawn from a study of vaccination effects on CD4 cells after COVID-19. Details on this clone: Antigen: not known.

The CDR3 is 15 amino acids. CDR1 is MNHNY, CDR2 SVGAGI, per germline (reference sequence). V lost 5 bases to trimming and J lost 7 bases, with 20 bases between them. Subsequent to 10 days of culture, CD4+ T cells were isolated. Participants received two doses of either the BNT162b2 or mRNA-1273 vaccine. Here immunoSEQ multiplex PCR was the method, and the copy in TCRdb shows in-frame clones only, minus some. The sample records about 73,000 clones, roughly 73% being singletons. The receptor was derived from a human donor who received a COVID-19 vaccine. The source material was CD4+ T cells from PBMCs cultured without peptide, sampled after COVID-19 vaccination. V and J are TRBV6-6 and TRBJ1-1, with D perhaps TRBD1 (5 bases). Here the CDR3 reads CASSTPRGSEGEAFF. The DNA for the CDR3 is TGTGCCAGCAGTACGCCTCGGGGGAGCGAGGGTGAAGCTTTCTTT.